This T cell receptor beta chain comes out of a study of cytomegalovirus exposure and HLA in healthy donors. Whole-study results and caveats: In terms of immune exposure information, only CMV serostatus was available.

PCR involved 60 Vbeta and 13 Jbeta primers. Sequencing was performed with immunoSEQ multiplex PCR; in TCRdb, only in-frame clones are kept and a portion is missing. The sample holds 150,000 or so clones; roughly 80% are singletons and the top ten take roughly 4%. Notes on this clone: Its antigen is currently unknown.

Trimming cost V 5 bases and J 4 bases, with 20 bases left between them. This CDR3 is built from 17 residues. Germline CDR1 SEHNR, CDR2 FQNEAQ (reference sequence). This clonotype was obtained from a woman aged 40 to 50 in good health and CMV-seronegative. V gene TRBV7-9 combines with J gene TRBJ1-4; D perhaps matches TRBD1 (6 bases). Input material: PBMCs. CDR3 sequence (DNA): TGTGCCAGCAGCAATACAGGGACGGGGCCTAGTAATGAAAAACTGTTTTTT. The encoded protein is CASSNTGTGPSNEKLFF. Complete variable domain (other parts from reference TRBV7-9 and TRBJ1-4): DTGVSQNPRHKITKRGQNVTFRCDPISEHNRLYWYRQTLGQGPEFLTYFQNEAQLEKSRLLSDRFSAERPKGSFSTLEIQRTEQGDSAMYLCASSNTGTGPSNEKLFFGSGTQLSVL.